This TCR beta chain was sequenced during a study of blood T cell repertoires in COVID-19. On the study more broadly: The origin of the acute and convalescent COVID-19 samples was the United States, Italy and Spain. Sample material is recorded as cDNA or gDNA derived from T cells, B-cell-depleted T cells, or PBMCs.

Those enrolled in Seattle joined during active infection and were followed longitudinally afterward. CDR1 is SGDLS and CDR2 is YYNGEE in the germline V gene. V was clipped by 4 bases and J by 2 bases; unmatched bases: 4. The CDR3 length is 14 residues. Original data processing: Nucleated cell counts were estimated from reference gene primer amplification. The protocol was immunoSEQ multiplex PCR, while the TCRdb copy is restricted to in-frame clones and leaves out a portion. The D gene and trimming were derived from the DNA, and the V and J assignments and clone size from that table. The profile covers 250,000 to 350,000 clones, with approximately 84% appearing a single time and 15% to 19% taken by the ten largest.

The sequenced material came from peripheral blood. The chain links TRBV9 to TRBJ2-7, with 9 bases identical to TRBD1. The sequence was collected from a person aged 70 to 85 with COVID-19, enrolled during active disease. The CDR3, as DNA: TGTGCCAGCAGCCCCGGGACAGGGCCCTACGAGCAGTACTTC. Its protein is CASSPGTGPYEQYF.